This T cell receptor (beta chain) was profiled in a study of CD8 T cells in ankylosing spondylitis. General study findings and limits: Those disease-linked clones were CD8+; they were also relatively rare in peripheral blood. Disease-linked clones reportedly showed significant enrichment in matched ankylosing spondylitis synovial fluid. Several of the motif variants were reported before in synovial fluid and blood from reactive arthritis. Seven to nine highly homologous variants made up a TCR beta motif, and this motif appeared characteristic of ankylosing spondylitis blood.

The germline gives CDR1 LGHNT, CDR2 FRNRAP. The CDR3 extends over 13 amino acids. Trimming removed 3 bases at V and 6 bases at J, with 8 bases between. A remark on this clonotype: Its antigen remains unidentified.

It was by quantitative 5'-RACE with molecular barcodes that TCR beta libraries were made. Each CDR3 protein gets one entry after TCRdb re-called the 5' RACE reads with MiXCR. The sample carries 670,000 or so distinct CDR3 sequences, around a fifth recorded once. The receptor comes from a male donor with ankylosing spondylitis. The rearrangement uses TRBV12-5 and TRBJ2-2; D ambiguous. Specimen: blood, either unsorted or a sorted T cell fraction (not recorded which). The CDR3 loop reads CASGFMGSGELFF. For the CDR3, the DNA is TGTGCTAGTGGTTTTATGGGATCCGGGGAGCTGTTTTTT.